The entry below describes one TCR beta chain. The data originate from a study of shared clonotypes between healthy human individuals. Repertoires were generated with immunoSEQ multiplex PCR, while TCRdb's copy carries only in-frame clones and drops some. Of more than 1,200,000 clones listed, approximately 98.5% are singletons. This TCR derives from a man aged 30-40 years in good health. The sequencing sample was made of naive CD4+ T cells sorted from blood. The subset: CD45RA+ positively selected.

The CDR3 sequence: CASSLRTGFNTGELFF. The CDR3 nucleotides are TGTGCCAGCAGCTTGCGCACAGGGTTTAACACCGGGGAGCTGTTTTTT. J is TRBJ2-2 and V is TRBV7-6; tentative D call: TRBD1 (6 bases). This CDR3 contains 16 residues. V lost 3 bases and J 2 bases, leaving 13 bases between the germline ends. Germline-derived CDR1 and CDR2 are SGHVS and FNYEAQ.